The clone carrying this T cell receptor beta chain was found many times. Authors of the study amplified TCR beta CDR3 regions from RNA transcripts. RT-PCR in the first round (using the HTBI primer set) targeted the TCR CDR3. TCRdb reprocessed the multiplex PCR reads via MiXCR and lists one record per CDR3 protein. The table lists hundreds of thousands of distinct CDR3 sequences, roughly 40% of them singletons. This specimen comes from a study of T cells in Graves' hyperthyroidism and ophthalmopathy. Germline assignment: CDR1 SGHRS and CDR2 YFSETQ. Trimming cost V 4 bases and J 4 bases, with 11 bases left between them. The CDR3 consists of 14 residues. Criteria for exclusion of patients were uncontrolled infection, other autoimmune disease, pregnancy or lactation.

The chain couples TRBV5-1 to TRBJ1-4, with D unclear. Specimen: blood. This receptor was identified in a man aged 18 to 35 with Graves' hyperthyroidism. The CDR3 region has the DNA TGCGCCAGCAGCCCGTTGGGAGGTAATGAAAAACTGTTTTTT. Its translation is CASSPLGGNEKLFF.